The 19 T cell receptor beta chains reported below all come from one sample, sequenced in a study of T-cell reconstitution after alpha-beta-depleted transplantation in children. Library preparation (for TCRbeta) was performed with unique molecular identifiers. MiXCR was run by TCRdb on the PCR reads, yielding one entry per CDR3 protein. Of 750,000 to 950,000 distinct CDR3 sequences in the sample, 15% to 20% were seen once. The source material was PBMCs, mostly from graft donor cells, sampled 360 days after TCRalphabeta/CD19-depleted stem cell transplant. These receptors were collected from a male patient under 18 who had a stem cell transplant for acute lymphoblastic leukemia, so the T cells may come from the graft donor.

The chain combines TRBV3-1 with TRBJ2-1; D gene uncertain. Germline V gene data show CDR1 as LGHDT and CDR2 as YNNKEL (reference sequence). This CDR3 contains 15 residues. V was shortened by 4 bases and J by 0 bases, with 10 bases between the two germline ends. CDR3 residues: CASSLWSISYNEQFF. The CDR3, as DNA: TGTGCCAGCAGCCTTTGGAGTATCTCCTACAATGAGCAGTTCTTC.

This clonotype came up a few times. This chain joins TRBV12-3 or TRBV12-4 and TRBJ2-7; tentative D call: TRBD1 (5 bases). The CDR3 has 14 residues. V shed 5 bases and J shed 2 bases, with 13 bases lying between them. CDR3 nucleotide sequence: TGTGCCAGCAGTCAGGGTTATTATGCCTACGAGCAGTACTTC. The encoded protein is CASSQGYYAYEQYF.

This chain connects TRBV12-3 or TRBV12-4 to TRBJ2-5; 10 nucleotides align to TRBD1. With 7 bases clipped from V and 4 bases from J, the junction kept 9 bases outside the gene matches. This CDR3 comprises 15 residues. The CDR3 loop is CASNDRGRSGETQYF. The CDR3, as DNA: TGTGCCAGCAACGACAGGGGGCGATCGGGAGAGACCCAGTACTTC.

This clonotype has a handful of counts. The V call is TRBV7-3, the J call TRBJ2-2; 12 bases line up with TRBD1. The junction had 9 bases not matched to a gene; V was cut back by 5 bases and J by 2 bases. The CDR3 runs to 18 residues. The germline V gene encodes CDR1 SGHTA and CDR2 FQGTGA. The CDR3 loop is CASSPLAGTGGNTGELFF. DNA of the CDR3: TGTGCCAGCAGCCCGTTGGCCGGGACAGGGGGCAACACCGGGGAGCTGTTTTTT.

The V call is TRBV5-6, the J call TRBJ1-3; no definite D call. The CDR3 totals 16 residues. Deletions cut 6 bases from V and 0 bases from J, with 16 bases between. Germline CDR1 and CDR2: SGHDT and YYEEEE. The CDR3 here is CASTVSLGDSGNTIYF. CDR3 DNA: TGTGCCAGCACCGTGTCGTTGGGTGACTCTGGAAACACCATATATTTT.

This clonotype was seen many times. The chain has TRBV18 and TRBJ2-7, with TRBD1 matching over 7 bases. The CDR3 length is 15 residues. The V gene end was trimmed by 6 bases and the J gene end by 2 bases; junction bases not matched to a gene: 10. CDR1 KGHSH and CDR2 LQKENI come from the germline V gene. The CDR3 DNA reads TGTGCCAGCTCCTCACGGACAGGTGGGACCTACGAGCAGTACTTC. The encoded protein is CASSSRTGGTYEQYF.

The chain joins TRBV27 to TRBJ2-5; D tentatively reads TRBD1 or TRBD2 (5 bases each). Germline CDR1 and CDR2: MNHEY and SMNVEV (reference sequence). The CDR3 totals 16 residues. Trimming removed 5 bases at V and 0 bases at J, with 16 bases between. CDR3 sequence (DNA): TGTGCCAGCAGTCCCATACGGGGACCTTACCAAGAGACCCAGTACTTC. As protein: CASSPIRGPYQETQYF.

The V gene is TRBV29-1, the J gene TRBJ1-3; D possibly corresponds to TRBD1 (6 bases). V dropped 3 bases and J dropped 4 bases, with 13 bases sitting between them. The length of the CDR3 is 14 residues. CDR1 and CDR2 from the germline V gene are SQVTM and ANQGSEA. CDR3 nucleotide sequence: TGCAGCGTTGACGCAGGGGCTGGGGGAAACACCATATATTTT. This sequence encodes CSVDAGAGGNTIYF.

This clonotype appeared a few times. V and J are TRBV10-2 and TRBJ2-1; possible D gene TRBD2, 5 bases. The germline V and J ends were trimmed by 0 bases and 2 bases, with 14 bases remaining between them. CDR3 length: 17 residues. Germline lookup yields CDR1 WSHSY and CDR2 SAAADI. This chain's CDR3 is CASSESLDWGAYNEQFF. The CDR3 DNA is TGCGCCAGCAGTGAGTCGCTGGACTGGGGAGCCTACAATGAGCAGTTCTTC.

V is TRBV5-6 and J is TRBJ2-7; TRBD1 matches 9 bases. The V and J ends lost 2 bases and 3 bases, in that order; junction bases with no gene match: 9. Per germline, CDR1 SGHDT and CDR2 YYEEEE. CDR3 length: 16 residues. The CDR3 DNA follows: TGTGCCAGCAGCTTTTATCGGGACAGGGCTATCTACGAGCAGTACTTC. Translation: CASSFYRDRAIYEQYF.

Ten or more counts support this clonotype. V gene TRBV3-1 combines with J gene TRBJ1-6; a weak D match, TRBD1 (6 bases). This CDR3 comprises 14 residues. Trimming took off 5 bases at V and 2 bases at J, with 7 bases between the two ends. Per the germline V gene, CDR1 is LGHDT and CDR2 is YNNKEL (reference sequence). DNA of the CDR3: TGTGCCAGCAGCACAGGGACCTATAATTCACCCCTCCACTTT. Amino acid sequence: CASSTGTYNSPLHF.

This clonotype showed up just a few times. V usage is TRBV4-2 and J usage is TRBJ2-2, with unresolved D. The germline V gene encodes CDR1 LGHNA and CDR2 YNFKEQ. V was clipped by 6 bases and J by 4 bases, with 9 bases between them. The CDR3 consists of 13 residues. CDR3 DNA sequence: TGTGCCAGCAGTCTTCCCCCCACCGGGGAGCTGTTTTTT. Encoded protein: CASSLPPTGELFF.

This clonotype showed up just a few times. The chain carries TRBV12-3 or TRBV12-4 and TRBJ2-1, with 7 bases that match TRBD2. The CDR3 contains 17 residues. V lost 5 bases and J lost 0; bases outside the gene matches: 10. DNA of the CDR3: TGTGCCAGCAGTGCCCAAGCGGGGACGAGCTCCTACAATGAGCAGTTCTTC. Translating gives CASSAQAGTSSYNEQFF.

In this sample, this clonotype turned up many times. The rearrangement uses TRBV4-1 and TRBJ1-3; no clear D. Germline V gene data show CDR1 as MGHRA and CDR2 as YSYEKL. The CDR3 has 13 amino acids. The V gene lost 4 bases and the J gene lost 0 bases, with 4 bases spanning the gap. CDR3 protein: CASSPLSGNTIYF. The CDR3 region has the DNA TGCGCCAGCAGCCCGCTCTCTGGAAACACCATATATTTT.

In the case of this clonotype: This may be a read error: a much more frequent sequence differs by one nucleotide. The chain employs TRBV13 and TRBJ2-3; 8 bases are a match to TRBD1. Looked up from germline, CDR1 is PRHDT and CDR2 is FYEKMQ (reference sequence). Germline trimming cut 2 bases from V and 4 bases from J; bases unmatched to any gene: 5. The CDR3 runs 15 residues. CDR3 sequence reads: CASSLSGQGADTQYF. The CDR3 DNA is TGTGCCAGCAGCTTATCTGGACAGGGAGCAGATACGCAGTATTTT. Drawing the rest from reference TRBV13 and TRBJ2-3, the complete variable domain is AAGVIQSPRHLIKEKRETATLKCYPIPRHDTVYWYQQGPGQDPQFLISFYEKMQSDKGSIPDRFSAQQFSDYHSELNMSSLELGDSALYFCASSLSGQGADTQYFGPGTRLTVL.

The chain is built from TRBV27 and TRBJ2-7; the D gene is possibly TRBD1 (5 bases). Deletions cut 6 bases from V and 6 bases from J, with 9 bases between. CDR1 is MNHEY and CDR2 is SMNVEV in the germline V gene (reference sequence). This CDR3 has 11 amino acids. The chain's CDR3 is CASSGHLEQYF. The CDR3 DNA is TGTGCCAGCAGCGGACACCTCGAGCAGTACTTC.

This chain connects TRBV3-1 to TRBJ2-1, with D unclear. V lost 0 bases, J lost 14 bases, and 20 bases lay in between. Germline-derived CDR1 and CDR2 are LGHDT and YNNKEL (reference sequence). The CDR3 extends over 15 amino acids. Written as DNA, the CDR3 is TGTGCCAGCAGCCAAGATCCGTCCCGCCCCCCGCCCAAGTTCTTC. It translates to CASSQDPSRPPPKFF.

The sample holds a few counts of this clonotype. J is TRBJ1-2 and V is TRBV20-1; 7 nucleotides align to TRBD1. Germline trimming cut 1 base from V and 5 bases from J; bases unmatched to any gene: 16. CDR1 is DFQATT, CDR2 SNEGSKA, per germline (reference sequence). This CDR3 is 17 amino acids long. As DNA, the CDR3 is TGCAGTGCTAGAGCCAGGGGGGGTAGGGGCTTATATTATGGCTACACCTTC. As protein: CSARARGGRGLYYGYTF.

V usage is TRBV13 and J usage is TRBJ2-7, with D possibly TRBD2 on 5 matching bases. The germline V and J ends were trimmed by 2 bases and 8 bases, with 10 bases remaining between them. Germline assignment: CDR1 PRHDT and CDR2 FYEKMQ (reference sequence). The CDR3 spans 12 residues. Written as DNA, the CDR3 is TGTGCCAGCAGCTTAATAGAGCGGAAGCAGTACTTC. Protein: CASSLIERKQYF.